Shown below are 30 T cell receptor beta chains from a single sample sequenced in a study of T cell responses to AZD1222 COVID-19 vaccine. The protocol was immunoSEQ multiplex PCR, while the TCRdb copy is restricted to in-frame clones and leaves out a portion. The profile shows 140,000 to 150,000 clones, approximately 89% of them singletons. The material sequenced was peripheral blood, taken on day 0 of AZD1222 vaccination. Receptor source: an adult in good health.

The CDR3 bases are TGTGCCAGCAGTTTAATGGCGGCCCAGTTCTTC. Protein sequence: CASSLMAAQFF. The chain is built from TRBV12-3 or TRBV12-4 and TRBJ2-1; D remains ambiguous. This CDR3 comprises 11 residues. Between the trimmed V and J ends, which lost 2 bases and 13 bases, there was a span of 9 bases.

The CDR3 DNA follows: TGTGCCAGCAGCTTATCCCCGGGACGGGGGACCCAGTACTTC. The encoded protein is CASSLSPGRGTQYF. The V call is TRBV7-2, the J call TRBJ2-5; D possibly matches TRBD1 or TRBD2 (5 bases each). Germline V lookup: CDR1 SGHTA, CDR2 FQGNSA. V was pared by 2 bases and J by 7 bases, with 14 bases between. The CDR3 contains 14 residues.

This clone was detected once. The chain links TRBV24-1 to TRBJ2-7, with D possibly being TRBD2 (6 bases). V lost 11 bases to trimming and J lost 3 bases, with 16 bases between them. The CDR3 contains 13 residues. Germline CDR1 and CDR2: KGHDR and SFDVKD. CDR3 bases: TGTGCCAGTAGACCTCGCGGGAACTACGAGCAGTACTTC. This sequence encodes CASRPRGNYEQYF.

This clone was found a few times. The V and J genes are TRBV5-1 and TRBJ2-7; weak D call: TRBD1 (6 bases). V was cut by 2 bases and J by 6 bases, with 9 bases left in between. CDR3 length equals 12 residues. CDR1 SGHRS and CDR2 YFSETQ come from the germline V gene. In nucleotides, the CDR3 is TGCGCCAGCAGCTTACAGGGATCCGAGCAGTACTTC. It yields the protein CASSLQGSEQYF.

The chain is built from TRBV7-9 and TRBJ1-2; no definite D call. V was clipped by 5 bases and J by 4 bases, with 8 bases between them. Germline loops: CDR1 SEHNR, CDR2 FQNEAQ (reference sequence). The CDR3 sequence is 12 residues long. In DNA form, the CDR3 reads TGTGCCAGCAGCCCGGGTATCTATGGCTACACCTTC. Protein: CASSPGIYGYTF. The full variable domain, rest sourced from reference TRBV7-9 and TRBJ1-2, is DTGVSQNPRHKITKRGQNVTFRCDPISEHNRLYWYRQTLGQGPEFLTYFQNEAQLEKSRLLSDRFSAERPKGSFSTLEIQRTEQGDSAMYLCASSPGIYGYTFGSGTRLTVV.

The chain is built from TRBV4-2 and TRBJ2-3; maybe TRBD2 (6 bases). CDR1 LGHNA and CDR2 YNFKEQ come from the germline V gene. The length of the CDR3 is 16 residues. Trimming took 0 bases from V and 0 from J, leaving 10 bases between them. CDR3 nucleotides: TGTGCCAGCAGCCAAGATCGGGGGTTGAGCACAGATACGCAGTATTTT. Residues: CASSQDRGLSTDTQYF.

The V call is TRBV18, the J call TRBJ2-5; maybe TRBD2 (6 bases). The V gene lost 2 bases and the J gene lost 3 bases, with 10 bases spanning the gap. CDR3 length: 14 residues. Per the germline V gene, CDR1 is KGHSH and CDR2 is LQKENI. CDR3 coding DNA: TGTGCCAGCTCACCAACCCCGGGGGAAGAGACCCAGTACTTC. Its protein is CASSPTPGEETQYF.

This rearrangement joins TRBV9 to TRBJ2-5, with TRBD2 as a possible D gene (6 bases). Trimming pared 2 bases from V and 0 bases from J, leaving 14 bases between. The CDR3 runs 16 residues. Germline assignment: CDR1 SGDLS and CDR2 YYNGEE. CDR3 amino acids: CASSVEGGTNQETQYF. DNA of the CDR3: TGTGCCAGCAGCGTGGAGGGCGGCACAAACCAAGAGACCCAGTACTTC.

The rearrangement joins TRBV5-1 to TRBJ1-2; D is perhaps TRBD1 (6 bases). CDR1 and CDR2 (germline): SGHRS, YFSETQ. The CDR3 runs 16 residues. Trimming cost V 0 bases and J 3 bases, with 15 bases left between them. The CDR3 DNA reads TGCGCCAGCAGCTTGGCCGGGAACAGGGTCGACTATGGCTACACCTTC. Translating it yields CASSLAGNRVDYGYTF.

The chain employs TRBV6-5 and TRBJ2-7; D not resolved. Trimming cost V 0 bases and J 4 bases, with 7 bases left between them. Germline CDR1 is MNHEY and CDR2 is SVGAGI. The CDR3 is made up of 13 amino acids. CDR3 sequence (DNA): TGTGCCAGCAGTTACTCCGACGGTTACGAGCAGTACTTC. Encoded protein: CASSYSDGYEQYF.

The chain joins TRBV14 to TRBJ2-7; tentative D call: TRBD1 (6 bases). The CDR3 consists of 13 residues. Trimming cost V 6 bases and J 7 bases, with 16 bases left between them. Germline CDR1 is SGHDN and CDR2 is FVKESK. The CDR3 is CASSQYPGVEQYF. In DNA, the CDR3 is TGTGCCAGCAGTCAATATCCAGGGGTAGAGCAGTACTTC.

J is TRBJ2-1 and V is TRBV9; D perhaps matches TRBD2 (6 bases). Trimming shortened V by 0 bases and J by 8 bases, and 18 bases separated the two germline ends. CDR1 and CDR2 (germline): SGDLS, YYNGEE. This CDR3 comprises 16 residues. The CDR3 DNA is TGTGCCAGCAGCGTAGCTGGCGGCGGGATATCAGATGAGCAGTTCTTC. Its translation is CASSVAGGGISDEQFF.

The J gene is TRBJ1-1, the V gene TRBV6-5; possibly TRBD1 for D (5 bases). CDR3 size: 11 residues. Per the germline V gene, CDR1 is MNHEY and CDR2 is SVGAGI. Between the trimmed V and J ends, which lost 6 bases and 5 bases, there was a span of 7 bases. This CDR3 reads CASSGGTEAFF. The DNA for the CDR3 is TGTGCCAGCAGCGGGGGGACTGAAGCTTTCTTT.

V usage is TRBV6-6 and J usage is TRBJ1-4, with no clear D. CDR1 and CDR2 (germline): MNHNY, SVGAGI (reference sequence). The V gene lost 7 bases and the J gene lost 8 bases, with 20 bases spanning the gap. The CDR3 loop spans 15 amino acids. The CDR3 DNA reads TGTGCCAGCACCCCGAGGGCACCCTCTTCGGAAAAACTGTTTTTT. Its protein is CASTPRAPSSEKLFF.

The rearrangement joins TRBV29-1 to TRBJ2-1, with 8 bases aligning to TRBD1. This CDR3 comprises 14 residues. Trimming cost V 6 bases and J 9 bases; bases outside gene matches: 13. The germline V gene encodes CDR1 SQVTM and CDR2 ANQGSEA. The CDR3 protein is CSVDGQGRSGEQFF. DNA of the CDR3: TGCAGCGTCGATGGACAGGGCCGATCCGGTGAGCAGTTCTTC.

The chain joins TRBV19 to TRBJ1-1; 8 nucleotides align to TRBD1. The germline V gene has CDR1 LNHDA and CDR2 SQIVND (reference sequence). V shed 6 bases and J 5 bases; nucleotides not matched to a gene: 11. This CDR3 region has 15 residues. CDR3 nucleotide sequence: TGTGCCAGTAGACGGCTGGAACAGGGGGGGACTGAAGCTTTCTTT. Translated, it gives CASRRLEQGGTEAFF.

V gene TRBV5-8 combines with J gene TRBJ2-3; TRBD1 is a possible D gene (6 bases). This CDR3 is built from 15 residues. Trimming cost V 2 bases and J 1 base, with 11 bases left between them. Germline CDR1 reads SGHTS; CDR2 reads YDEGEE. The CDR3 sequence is CASSFSGARTDTQYF. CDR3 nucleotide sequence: TGTGCCAGCAGCTTCTCAGGGGCTCGCACAGATACGCAGTATTTT.

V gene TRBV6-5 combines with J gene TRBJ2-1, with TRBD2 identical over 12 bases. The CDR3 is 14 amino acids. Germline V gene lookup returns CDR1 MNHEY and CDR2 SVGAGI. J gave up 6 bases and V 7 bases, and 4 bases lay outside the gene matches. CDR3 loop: CASMLAGGFNEQFF. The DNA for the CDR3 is TGTGCCAGCATGCTAGCGGGAGGGTTCAATGAGCAGTTCTTC.

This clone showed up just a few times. The CDR3 DNA reads as TGTGCCAGCAGAGGAGGTTTCTTGGGCTACGAGCAGTACTTC. Protein sequence: CASRGGFLGYEQYF. This chain connects TRBV2 to TRBJ2-7, with D perhaps TRBD2 (5 bases). Germline V gene data show CDR1 as SNHLY and CDR2 as FYNNEI. This CDR3 spans 14 amino acids. Trimming shortened V by 6 bases and J by 3 bases, and 15 bases separated the two germline ends.

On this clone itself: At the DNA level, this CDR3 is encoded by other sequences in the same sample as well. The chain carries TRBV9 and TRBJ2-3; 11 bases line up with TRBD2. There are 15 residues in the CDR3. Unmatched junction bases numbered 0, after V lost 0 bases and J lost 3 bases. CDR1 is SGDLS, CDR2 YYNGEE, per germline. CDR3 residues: CASSVGTSGTDTQYF. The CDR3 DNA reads TGTGCCAGCAGCGTAGGGACTAGCGGGACAGATACGCAGTATTTT.

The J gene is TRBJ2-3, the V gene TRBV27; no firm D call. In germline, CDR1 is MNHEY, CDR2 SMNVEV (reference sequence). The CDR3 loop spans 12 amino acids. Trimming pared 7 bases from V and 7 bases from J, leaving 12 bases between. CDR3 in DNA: TGTGCCAGCAATCCACCCCAGAATACGCAGTATTTT. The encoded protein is CASNPPQNTQYF.

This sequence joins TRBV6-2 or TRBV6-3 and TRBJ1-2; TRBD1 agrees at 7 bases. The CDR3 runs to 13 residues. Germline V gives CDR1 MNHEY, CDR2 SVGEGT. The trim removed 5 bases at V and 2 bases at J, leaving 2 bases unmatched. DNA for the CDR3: TGTGCCAGCAGTACGGGACAGAACTATGGCTACACCTTC. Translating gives CASSTGQNYGYTF.

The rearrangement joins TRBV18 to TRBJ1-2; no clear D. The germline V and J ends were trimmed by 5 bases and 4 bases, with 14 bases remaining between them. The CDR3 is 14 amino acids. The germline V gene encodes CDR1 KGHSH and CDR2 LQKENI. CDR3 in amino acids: CASSSADSAYGYTF. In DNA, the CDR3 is TGTGCCAGCTCATCGGCGGATTCGGCCTATGGCTACACCTTC.

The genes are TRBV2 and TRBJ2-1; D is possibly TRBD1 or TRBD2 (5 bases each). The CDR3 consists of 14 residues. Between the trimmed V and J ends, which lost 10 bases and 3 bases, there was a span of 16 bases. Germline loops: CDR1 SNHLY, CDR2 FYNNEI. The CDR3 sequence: CATSRDENYNEQFF. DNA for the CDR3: TGTGCCACCTCCCGGGACGAGAACTACAATGAGCAGTTCTTC.

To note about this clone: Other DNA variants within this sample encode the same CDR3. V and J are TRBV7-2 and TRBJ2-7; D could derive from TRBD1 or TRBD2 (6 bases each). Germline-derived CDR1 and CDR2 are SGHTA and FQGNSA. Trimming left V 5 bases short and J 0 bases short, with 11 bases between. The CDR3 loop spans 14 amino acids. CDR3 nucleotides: TGTGCCAGCAGCCCTTGGGGGGCCTCCTACGAGCAGTACTTC. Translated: CASSPWGASYEQYF. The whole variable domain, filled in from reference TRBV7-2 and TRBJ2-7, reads GAGVSQSPSNKVTEKGKDVELRCDPISGHTALYWYRQSLGQGLEFLIYFQGNSAPDKSGLPSDRFSAERTGGSVSTLTIQRTQQEDSAVYLCASSPWGASYEQYFGPGTRLTVT.

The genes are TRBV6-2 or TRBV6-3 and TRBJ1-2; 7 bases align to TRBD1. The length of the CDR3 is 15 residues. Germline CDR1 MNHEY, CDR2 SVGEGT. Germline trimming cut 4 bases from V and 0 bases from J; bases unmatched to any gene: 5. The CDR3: CASSSRTGPNYGYTF. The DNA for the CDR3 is TGTGCCAGCAGTTCCCGGACAGGCCCTAACTATGGCTACACCTTC.

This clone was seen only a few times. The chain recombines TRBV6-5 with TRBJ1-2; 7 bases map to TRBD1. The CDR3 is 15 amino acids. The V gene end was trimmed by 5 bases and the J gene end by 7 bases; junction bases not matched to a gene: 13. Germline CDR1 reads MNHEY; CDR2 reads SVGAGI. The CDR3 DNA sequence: TGTGCCAGCAGTACTTGGGACAGTAGAGGTTCTGGCTACACCTTC. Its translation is CASSTWDSRGSGYTF.

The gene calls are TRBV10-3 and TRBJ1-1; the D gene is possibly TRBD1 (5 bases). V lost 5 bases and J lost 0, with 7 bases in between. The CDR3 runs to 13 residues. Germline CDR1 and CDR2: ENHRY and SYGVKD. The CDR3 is CAISWDLNTEAFF. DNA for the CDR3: TGTGCCATCAGTTGGGACCTGAACACTGAAGCTTTCTTT.

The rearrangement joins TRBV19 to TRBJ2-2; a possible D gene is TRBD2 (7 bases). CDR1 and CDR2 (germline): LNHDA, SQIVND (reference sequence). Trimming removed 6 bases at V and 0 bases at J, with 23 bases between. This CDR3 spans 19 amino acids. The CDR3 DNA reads TGTGCCAGTAGCACGCGGGGGCTCCGCGTACGGACGAACACCGGGGAGCTGTTTTTT. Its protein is CASSTRGLRVRTNTGELFF.

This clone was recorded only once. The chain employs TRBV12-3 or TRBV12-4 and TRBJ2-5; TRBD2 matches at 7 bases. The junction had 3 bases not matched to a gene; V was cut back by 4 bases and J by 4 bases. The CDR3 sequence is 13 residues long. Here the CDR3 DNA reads TGTGCCAGCAGTTGGGGACTAAGAGAGACCCAGTACTTC. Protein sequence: CASSWGLRETQYF.